The T cell receptor (beta chain) described here comes from a study of blood T cell repertoires in COVID-19. Study-wide context: There were acute and convalescent COVID-19 samples, and they came from the United States, Italy and Spain.

Original analysis: For nucleated cells, counts were estimated from reference gene primer amplification. TCRdb's table, derived via immunoSEQ multiplex PCR, lists solely in-frame clones and lacks some. From that table come the V and J calls and clone size; the DNA was used to work out D and trimming. The sample records about 150,000 clones, 87% being singletons. The V and J ends lost 5 bases and 6 bases respectively, with 17 bases between them. Germline CDR1 SEHNR, CDR2 FQNEAQ (reference sequence). The CDR3 is made up of 15 amino acids. Sequenced material: peripheral blood. V usage is TRBV7-9 and J usage is TRBJ2-1; D gene uncertain. The TCR sequence derives from a man older than 75 with acute or convalescent COVID-19. The DNA for the CDR3 is TGTGCCAGCAGCCTAGGTGGCCAAAACCTCAATGAGCAGTTCTTC. Protein sequence: CASSLGGQNLNEQFF.